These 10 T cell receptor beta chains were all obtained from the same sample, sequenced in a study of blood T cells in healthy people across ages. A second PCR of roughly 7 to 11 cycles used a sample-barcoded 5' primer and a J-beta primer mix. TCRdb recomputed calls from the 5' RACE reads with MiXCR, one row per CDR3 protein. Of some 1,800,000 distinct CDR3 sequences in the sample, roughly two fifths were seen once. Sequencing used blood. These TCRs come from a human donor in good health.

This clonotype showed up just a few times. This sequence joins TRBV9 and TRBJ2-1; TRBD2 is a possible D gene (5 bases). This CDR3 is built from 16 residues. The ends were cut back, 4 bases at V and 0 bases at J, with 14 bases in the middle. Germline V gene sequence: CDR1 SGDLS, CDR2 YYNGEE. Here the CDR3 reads CASSLLTGYSYNEQFF. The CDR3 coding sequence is TGTGCCAGCAGCCTCCTAACGGGGTACTCCTACAATGAGCAGTTCTTC. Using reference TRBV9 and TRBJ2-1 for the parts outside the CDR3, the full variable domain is DSGVTQTPKHLITATGQRVTLRCSPRSGDLSVYWYQQSLDQGLQFLIQYYNGEERAKGNILERFSAQQFPDLHSELNLSSLELGDSALYFCASSLLTGYSYNEQFFGPGTRLTVL.

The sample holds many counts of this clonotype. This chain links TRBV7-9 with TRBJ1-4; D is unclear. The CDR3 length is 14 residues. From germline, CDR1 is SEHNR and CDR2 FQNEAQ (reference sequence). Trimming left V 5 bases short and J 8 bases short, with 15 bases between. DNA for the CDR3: TGTGCCAGCAGCCCGGGGTCCTCACGGGAAAAACTGTTTTTT. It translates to CASSPGSSREKLFF.

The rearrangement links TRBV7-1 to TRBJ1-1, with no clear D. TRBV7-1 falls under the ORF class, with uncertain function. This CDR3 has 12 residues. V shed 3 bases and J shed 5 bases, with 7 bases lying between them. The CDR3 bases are TGTGCCAGCAGCTCTGATCTGACTGAAGCTTTCTTT. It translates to CASSSDLTEAFF.

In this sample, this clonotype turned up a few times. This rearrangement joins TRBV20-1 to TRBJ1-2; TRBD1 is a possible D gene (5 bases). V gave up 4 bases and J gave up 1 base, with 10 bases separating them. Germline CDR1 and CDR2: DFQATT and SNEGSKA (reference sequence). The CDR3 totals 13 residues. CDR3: CSAKVQDNYGYTF. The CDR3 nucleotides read TGCAGTGCTAAGGTACAGGATAACTATGGCTACACCTTC.

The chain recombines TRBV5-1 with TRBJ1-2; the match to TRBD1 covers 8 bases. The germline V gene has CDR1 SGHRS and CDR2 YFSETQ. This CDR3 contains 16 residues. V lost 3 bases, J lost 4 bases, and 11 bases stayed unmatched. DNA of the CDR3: TGCGCCAGCAGCTCCCAACAGGGGGAAGAAAGCTATGGCTACACCTTC. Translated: CASSSQQGEESYGYTF. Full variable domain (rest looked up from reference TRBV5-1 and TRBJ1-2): KAGVTQTPRYLIKTRGQQVTLSCSPISGHRSVSWYQQTPGQGLQFLFEYFSETQRNKGNFPGRFSGRQFSNSRSEMNVSTLELGDSALYLCASSSQQGEESYGYTFGSGTRLTVV.

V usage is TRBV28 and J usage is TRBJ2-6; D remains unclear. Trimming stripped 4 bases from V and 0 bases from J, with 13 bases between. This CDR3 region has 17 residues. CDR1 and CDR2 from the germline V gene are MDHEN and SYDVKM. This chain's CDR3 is CASSSYTLSSGANVLTF. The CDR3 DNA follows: TGTGCCAGCAGTTCGTATACGCTCAGCTCTGGGGCCAACGTCCTGACTTTC.

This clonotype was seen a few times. The CDR3 DNA sequence: TGTGCCAGCAGCCAAGTGGAAGCGGGGGCGTATGAGCAGTTCTTC. It translates to CASSQVEAGAYEQFF. This chain links TRBV4-2 with TRBJ2-1; 8 positions match TRBD2. Germline lookup yields CDR1 LGHNA and CDR2 YNFKEQ. V was pared by 1 base and J by 8 bases, with 7 bases of the junction left unmatched. CDR3 size: 15 residues.

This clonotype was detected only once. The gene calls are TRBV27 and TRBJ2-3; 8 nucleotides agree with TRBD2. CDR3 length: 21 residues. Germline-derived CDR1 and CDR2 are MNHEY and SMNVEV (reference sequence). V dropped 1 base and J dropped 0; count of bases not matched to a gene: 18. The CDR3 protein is CASSLFSLGAGGDASTDTQYF. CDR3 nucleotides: TGTGCCAGCAGTTTATTCTCTTTAGGGGCCGGGGGGGATGCTAGCACAGATACGCAGTATTTT.

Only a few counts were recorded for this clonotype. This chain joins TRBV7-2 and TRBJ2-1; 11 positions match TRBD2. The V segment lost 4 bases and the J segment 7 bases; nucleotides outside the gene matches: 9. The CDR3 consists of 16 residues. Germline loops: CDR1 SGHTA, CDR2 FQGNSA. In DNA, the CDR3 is TGTGCCAGCAGCTGGTCTAGCGGGGGGTCGAGAAATGAGCAGTTCTTC. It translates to CASSWSSGGSRNEQFF.

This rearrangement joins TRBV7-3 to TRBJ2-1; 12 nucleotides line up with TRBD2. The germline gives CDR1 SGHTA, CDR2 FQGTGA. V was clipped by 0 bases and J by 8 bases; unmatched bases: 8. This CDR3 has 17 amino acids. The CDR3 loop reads CASSLTRASGGVDEQFF. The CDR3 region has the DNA TGTGCCAGCAGCTTAACAAGGGCTAGCGGGGGGGTAGATGAGCAGTTCTTC.